This entry lists 2 T cell receptor beta chains sequenced from one sample in a study of blood T cell repertoires in COVID-19. Sequencing used immunoSEQ multiplex PCR; TCRdb keeps in-frame clones, though not all of them. The top ten clones hold around 7% of a sample with about 240,000 clones, approximately 80% of them seen once. The specimen was peripheral blood. These receptors all stem from a woman at least 80 years old with COVID-19, enrolled during active disease.

V is TRBV2 and J is TRBJ2-4; TRBD2 is a possible D gene (5 bases). Germline V gene sequence: CDR1 SNHLY, CDR2 FYNNEI. The V end lost 7 bases, the J end lost 6 bases, and 19 bases lay between the germline ends. This CDR3 contains 15 residues. CDR3 sequence: CASKRGLPEGNIQYF. The CDR3 DNA is TGTGCCAGCAAAAGAGGACTCCCTGAGGGAAACATTCAGTACTTC.

The chain is built from TRBV19 and TRBJ1-5; 10 bases are a match to TRBD1. The germline V gene has CDR1 LNHDA and CDR2 SQIVND (reference sequence). The junction had 7 bases not matched to a gene; V was cut back by 5 bases and J by 6 bases. This CDR3 has 15 residues. The CDR3 region has the DNA TGTGCCAGTAGTTCACTGGGGACAGGGGCTCAGCCCCAGCATTTT. This codes for CASSSLGTGAQPQHF.